This T cell receptor beta chain is drawn from a study of control samples from healthy donors and cancer patients (TCRdb year 2020). For this clone: It lacks a known antigen. No much larger clonotype is one base removed from it; base qualities were not supplied.

Receptors were amplified or captured by the immunoSEQ multiplex PCR assay. TCRdb obtained this table from immuneACCESS and retained in-frame rearrangements with V and J assigned. These tables miss some clones; where compared with another copy, unresolved V genes account for less than half of the shortfall, and the remainder is unexplained. Recorded for this sample are tens of thousands of clones; 85% to 90% of them occurred a single time. The ten biggest clones cover around 7.6% of the sample. The germline V gene (reference sequence) gives CDR1 as SEHNR and CDR2 as FQNEAQ. The CDR3, cysteine through phenylalanine, is 14 amino acids long. Only the CDR3 portion is preserved as DNA: 42 bases, with reading frame beginning at the first base. Trimming costs V 0 bases and J 7 bases, and their ends lie 10 bases apart.

The receptor was isolated from a woman aged 60-75 years in good health. Source material: blood. The chain is made from TRBV7-9 and TRBJ2-1, and TRBD1 may be the D gene, going by 5 matching bases. CDR3 reads: CASSLAGALNEQFF. Read as DNA, the sequence is TGTGCCAGCAGCTTAGCAGGGGCGTTGAATGAGCAGTTCTTC.